This T cell receptor beta chain was identified during a study of OX40 agonist ivuxolimab in advanced cancers. The study's findings and limits: CD4+ and CD8+ blood T cells expanded clonally by week 6 at 0.1 to 3.0 mg/kg.

TCRdb keeps only in-frame clones here, not all; method: immunoSEQ multiplex PCR. The sample carries 75,000 to 95,000 clones, 80% to 90% recorded once. With respect to this clone: What it binds is not known. One end of the junction varies from germline; a read error may be responsible.

The CDR3 loop spans 19 amino acids. From germline, CDR1 is SGHTA and CDR2 FQGNSA. Collection of blood occurred at baseline, at cycle 4 day 1, and at cycle 7 day 1. The sequence was obtained from an adult with an advanced solid tumor such as melanoma, head and neck, liver or kidney cancer. The V call is TRBV7-2, the J call TRBJ2-5, with 8 bases that match TRBD1. The starting material was CD4+ or CD8+ T cells sorted from blood, obtained in a trial of the OX40 agonist ivuxolimab. The CDR3 coding sequence is TGTGCCAGCAGATTAGACGGGACAGGAGTAAGCAAAGTTGAGGAGACCCAGTACTTC. Translation: CASRLDGTGVSKVEETQYF.